One sample yielded the 21 T cell receptor beta chains listed below, sequenced in a study of PD-1 and CTLA-4 blockade in melanoma. Libraries were prepared by immunoSEQ multiplex PCR; TCRdb keeps only in-frame clonotypes and omits some of them. The table records 25,000 to 35,000 clones, roughly 90% of them present only once. This specimen consisted of CD8+ T cells from peripheral blood, obtained from a patient given anti-PD-1 treatment. The receptors stem from a human donor with melanoma.

This chain links TRBV13 with TRBJ2-1, with D possibly being TRBD2 (6 bases). The germline V and J ends were trimmed by 5 bases and 14 bases, with 16 bases remaining between them. Germline CDR1 is PRHDT and CDR2 is FYEKMQ (reference sequence). The CDR3 is 12 residues long. The DNA for the CDR3 is TGTGCCAGCAGCCACCGTGGAGGGGAGGAGTTCTTC. This sequence encodes CASSHRGGEEFF.

The chain combines TRBV18 with TRBJ1-5; D uncertain. The length of the CDR3 is 15 residues. Germline CDR1 and CDR2: KGHSH and LQKENI. V shed 11 bases and J shed 3 bases, with 20 bases lying between them. The CDR3 bases are TGTGCCTCAAGCACCGGTTCAGAGTTCAATCAGCCCCAGCATTTT. It is translated as CASSTGSEFNQPQHF. The whole variable domain, filled in from reference TRBV18 and TRBJ1-5, reads NAGVMQNPRHLVRRRGQEARLRCSPMKGHSHVYWYRQLPEEGLKFMVYLQKENIIDESGMPKERFSAEFPKEGPSILRIQQVVRGDSAAYFCASSTGSEFNQPQHFGDGTRLSIL.

The V call is TRBV9, the J call TRBJ1-4; 7 nucleotides align to TRBD1. With 3 bases clipped from V and 2 bases from J, the junction kept 1 base outside the gene matches. CDR3 length equals 14 residues. Germline assignment: CDR1 SGDLS and CDR2 YYNGEE. In DNA, the CDR3 is TGTGCCAGCAGCGGACAGGGTACTAATGAAAAACTGTTTTTT. Translated, it gives CASSGQGTNEKLFF.

The V and J genes are TRBV6-2 or TRBV6-3 and TRBJ2-2; the D is unclear. The germline CDR1 and CDR2 sequences are MNHEY and SVGEGT. CDR3 size: 17 residues. V dropped 2 bases and J dropped 6 bases, with 19 bases sitting between them. The CDR3 sequence is CASSYTGRSRNAGELFF. In DNA form, the CDR3 reads TGTGCCAGCAGTTACACCGGACGGAGCCGTAACGCCGGGGAGCTGTTTTTT.

The rearrangement links TRBV2 to TRBJ1-5; 7 bases align to TRBD1. J lost 1 base, V lost 3 bases, and 3 bases had no gene match. Per germline, CDR1 SNHLY and CDR2 FYNNEI. The CDR3 sequence is 15 residues long. The CDR3 region has the DNA TGTGCCAGCAGTGAGACGACAGGGAGCAATCAGCCCCAGCATTTT. It encodes CASSETTGSNQPQHF.

The V gene is TRBV30, the J gene TRBJ1-1; TRBD1 might be the D (5 bases). The germline V and J ends were trimmed by 1 base and 6 bases, with 15 bases remaining between them. This CDR3 has 14 amino acids. Looked up from germline, CDR1 is GTSNPN and CDR2 is SVGIG (reference sequence). The CDR3 is CAWSEGAGSSEAFF. CDR3 coding DNA: TGTGCCTGGAGTGAAGGGGCGGGAAGCTCTGAAGCTTTCTTT.

The chain employs TRBV19 and TRBJ2-2; the D is unclear. Germline CDR1 reads LNHDA; CDR2 reads SQIVND (reference sequence). CDR3 length: 13 residues. V lost 3 bases, J lost 6 bases, and 8 bases lay in between. CDR3 DNA sequence: TGTGCCAGTAGTATCTCAGGCCCCGGGGAGCTGTTTTTT. Translating gives CASSISGPGELFF.

This chain joins TRBV28 and TRBJ2-5, with 7 bases aligning to TRBD2. The CDR3 length is 17 residues. V lost 3 bases and J lost 0; bases outside the gene matches: 10. In germline, CDR1 is MDHEN, CDR2 SYDVKM. CDR3 bases: TGTGCCAGCAGTTTTGGAAGGCTAGCGGAGCACCAAGAGACCCAGTACTTC. Protein product: CASSFGRLAEHQETQYF.

The V call is TRBV19, the J call TRBJ2-2, with a tentative D call TRBD1 (5 bases). The CDR3 length is 14 residues. Germline V gives CDR1 LNHDA, CDR2 SQIVND (reference sequence). V was cut by 0 bases and J by 6 bases, with 8 bases left in between. In DNA form, the CDR3 reads TGTGCCAGTAGTATAGATCAGACAGCCGGGGAGCTGTTTTTT. It specifies CASSIDQTAGELFF.

The rearrangement uses TRBV9 and TRBJ2-7; TRBD2 might be the D (5 bases). V lost 0 bases and J 4 bases, leaving 14 bases between the germline ends. Germline CDR1 is SGDLS and CDR2 is YYNGEE. The CDR3 spans 15 residues. This CDR3 reads CASSVEGSGAYEQYF. In DNA, the CDR3 is TGTGCCAGCAGCGTAGAAGGAAGCGGAGCGTACGAGCAGTACTTC.

This rearrangement joins TRBV5-5 to TRBJ2-5; D possibly corresponds to TRBD2 (6 bases). This CDR3 comprises 16 residues. Germline V lookup: CDR1 SGHKS, CDR2 YYEKEE (reference sequence). V was pared by 1 base and J by 2 bases, with 15 bases between. CDR3 sequence reads: CASSLLAGKGQETQYF. The CDR3 nucleotides are TGTGCCAGCAGCTTGCTTGCGGGGAAGGGGCAAGAGACCCAGTACTTC.

V is TRBV19 and J is TRBJ2-2; 9 bases line up with TRBD2. The V segment lost 5 bases and the J segment 4 bases; nucleotides outside the gene matches: 5. The CDR3 runs to 15 residues. CDR1 and CDR2 (germline): LNHDA, SQIVND (reference sequence). CDR3 amino acids: CASSGLAFLTGELFF. The DNA of the CDR3 is TGTGCCAGTAGTGGACTAGCGTTTCTCACCGGGGAGCTGTTTTTT. The full variable domain, its missing parts supplied by reference TRBV19 and TRBJ2-2, is DGGITQSPKYLFRKEGQNVTLSCEQNLNHDAMYWYRQDPGQGLRLIYYSQIVNDFQKGDIAEGYSVSREKKESFPLTVTSAQKNPTAFYLCASSGLAFLTGELFFGEGSRLTVL.

The chain uses TRBV9 and TRBJ1-1; 7 bases match TRBD1. The CDR3 consists of 15 residues. V was clipped by 4 bases and J by 1 base; unmatched bases: 7. The germline CDR1 and CDR2 sequences are SGDLS and YYNGEE. CDR3 nucleotide sequence: TGTGCCAGCAGCCCAGGGGGGGCATGGAACACTGAAGCTTTCTTT. Protein sequence: CASSPGGAWNTEAFF.

The chain is built from TRBV5-1 and TRBJ2-4; D is perhaps TRBD2 (5 bases). Trimming removed 4 bases at V and 6 bases at J, with 14 bases between. The CDR3 totals 14 residues. Looked up from germline, CDR1 is SGHRS and CDR2 is YFSETQ. This CDR3 reads CASSPAGSANIQYF. The CDR3 DNA sequence: TGCGCCAGCAGCCCTGCCGGTAGCGCAAACATTCAGTACTTC.

The V gene is TRBV5-4, the J gene TRBJ2-1; 8 bases are a match to TRBD2. CDR1 is SGHNT, CDR2 YYREEE, per germline (reference sequence). The CDR3 runs 13 residues. The junction had 1 base not matched to a gene; V was cut back by 2 bases and J by 6 bases. For the CDR3, the DNA is TGTGCCAGCAGCTTTAGCGGGACCAATGAGCAGTTCTTC. Encoded protein: CASSFSGTNEQFF.

The V call is TRBV5-1, the J call TRBJ2-7; the D gene is possibly TRBD2 (5 bases). CDR3 size: 15 residues. With 1 base removed from V and 7 bases from J, the gap between germline ends came to 18 bases. In germline, CDR1 is SGHRS, CDR2 YFSETQ. In nucleotides, the CDR3 is TGCGCCAGCAGCTTGACAACTAGTGGGGTAGGTGAGCAGTACTTC. Translated: CASSLTTSGVGEQYF. Using reference TRBV5-1 and TRBJ2-7 for the parts outside the CDR3, the full variable domain is KAGVTQTPRYLIKTRGQQVTLSCSPISGHRSVSWYQQTPGQGLQFLFEYFSETQRNKGNFPGRFSGRQFSNSRSEMNVSTLELGDSALYLCASSLTTSGVGEQYFGPGTRLTVT.

The CDR3 DNA sequence: TGTGCCAGCAGCTCCTCAAACAGGGAGAGGACTGAAGCTTTCTTT. Translated: CASSSSNRERTEAFF. The V call is TRBV7-8, the J call TRBJ1-1, with D maybe TRBD1 (6 bases). The CDR3 contains 15 residues. Trimming shortened V by 4 bases and J by 5 bases, and 17 bases separated the two germline ends. The germline gives CDR1 SGHVS, CDR2 FQNEAQ.

The rearrangement uses TRBV5-1 and TRBJ2-7; unclear D gene. Trimming shortened V by 4 bases and J by 4 bases, and 15 bases separated the two germline ends. Looked up from germline, CDR1 is SGHRS and CDR2 is YFSETQ. The CDR3 is 14 residues long. DNA of the CDR3: TGCGCCAGCAGCCTGAGTAGGCCGGCGTACGAGCAGTACTTC. The encoded protein is CASSLSRPAYEQYF.

The chain is built from TRBV28 and TRBJ1-2, with TRBD1 matching over 7 bases. The ends lost 3 bases at V and 4 bases at J; junction bases unmatched: 5. The CDR3 is made up of 14 amino acids. The germline CDR1 and CDR2 sequences are MDHEN and SYDVKM. CDR3 in DNA: TGTGCCAGCAGTTTCACAGGGGCTAGCTATGGCTACACCTTC. It is translated as CASSFTGASYGYTF.

This clone was recorded once. The gene calls are TRBV27 and TRBJ2-1; D is unclear. This CDR3 is 12 amino acids long. Trimming pared 5 bases from V and 1 base from J, leaving 3 bases between. Germline-derived CDR1 and CDR2 are MNHEY and SMNVEV (reference sequence). Written as DNA, the CDR3 is TGTGCCAGCAGTACATCCTACAATGAGCAGTTCTTC. This gives the protein CASSTSYNEQFF.

The chain carries TRBV10-3 and TRBJ2-7; D is possibly TRBD1 or TRBD2 (5 bases each). This CDR3 region has 17 residues. Trimming removed 4 bases at V and 0 bases at J, with 19 bases between. Germline CDR1 is ENHRY and CDR2 is SYGVKD. This CDR3 is CAISAPTEGPGSYEQYF. In nucleotides, the CDR3 is TGTGCCATCAGTGCCCCTACCGAGGGACCCGGCTCCTACGAGCAGTACTTC.